The sample holds a few counts of the clone carrying this TCR beta chain. No antigen is known for it. Exclusion of a patient resulted from uncontrolled infection, other autoimmune disease, pregnancy or lactation. Diagnoses were established using clinical symptoms, serum thyroxine and TRAb, thyroid ultrasound and orbital computed tomography. TCR beta CDR3 regions were amplified from RNA. The HTBI set primed first-round TCR CDR3 RT-PCR. A single record per CDR3 protein comes from TCRdb applying MiXCR to the multiplex PCR reads. The data show roughly 170,000 distinct CDR3 sequences, roughly 9.4% seen once. The data were obtained in a study of T cells in Graves' hyperthyroidism and ophthalmopathy. This CDR3 spans 17 amino acids. Looked up from germline, CDR1 is MRHNA and CDR2 is SNTAGT. The trim removed 2 bases at V and 5 bases at J, leaving 9 bases unmatched. Study-level findings and limits: The blood repertoire included most of the expanded thyroid clonotypes above 0.001. A 13 V-J model separated ophthalmopathy from stable hyperthyroidism.

This chain links TRBV6-4 with TRBJ2-2; 9 bases are a match to TRBD1. Source material: blood. The TCR was taken from a woman aged 18 to 35 with Graves' hyperthyroidism that later progressed to Graves' ophthalmopathy. The CDR3 nucleotides are TGTGCCAGCAGTGACCCCCGGAGGACAGGGGTTACCGGGGAGCTGTTTTTT. It codes for CASSDPRRTGVTGELFF.